The 17 T cell receptor beta chains below were found in one sample sequenced in a study of T cell repertoires in cytomegalovirus infection. One entry per CDR3 protein results from TCRdb running MiXCR on the reads. Among about 260,000 distinct CDR3 sequences, around 15% were seen once, and the ten largest hold about 10%. The sample comprised PBMCs. Receptors were obtained from a human donor in good health (CMV status not recorded). Some clones in this sample may be carry-over from other donors' samples.

This clonotype was counted between two and nine times. This chain links TRBV6-2 or TRBV6-3 with TRBJ2-1; possible D gene TRBD2, 5 bases. The CDR3 sequence is 16 residues long. V lost 2 bases and J lost 0, with 11 bases in between. In germline, CDR1 is MNHEY, CDR2 SVGEGT. The CDR3 loop reads CASSYGQRSSYNEQFF. DNA for the CDR3: TGTGCCAGCAGTTACGGGCAGCGGAGCTCCTACAATGAGCAGTTCTTC.

This clonotype turned up a few times. The chain joins TRBV6-5 to TRBJ1-2, with 9 bases lining up with TRBD1. CDR3 length: 13 residues. V shed 2 bases and J 9 bases; nucleotides not matched to a gene: 4. The germline gives CDR1 MNHEY, CDR2 SVGAGI. The CDR3 DNA reads TGTGCCAGCAGTTACCGGGACAGGGTACGCTACACCTTC. Translation gives CASSYRDRVRYTF.

A few counts support this clonotype. The chain uses TRBV7-9 and TRBJ2-2; D possibly corresponds to TRBD1 (5 bases). CDR3 length equals 14 residues. The germline CDR1 and CDR2 sequences are SEHNR and FQNEAQ (reference sequence). Trimming left V 5 bases short and J 5 bases short, with 12 bases between. CDR3 in amino acids: CASSPPGATGELFF. The CDR3 coding sequence is TGTGCCAGCAGCCCCCCTGGGGCTACCGGGGAGCTGTTTTTT.

The genes are TRBV20-1 and TRBJ1-1, with D uncertain. Germline V CDR1 and CDR2: DFQATT, SNEGSKA (reference sequence). V was cut by 5 bases and J by 0 bases, with 4 bases left in between. The CDR3 totals 11 residues. This CDR3 is CSAEVNTEAFF. The CDR3 bases are TGCAGTGCTGAGGTGAACACTGAAGCTTTCTTT.

This clonotype occurred a few times. The gene calls are TRBV11-3 and TRBJ2-2; D gene ambiguous. The germline V gene encodes CDR1 SGHNT and CDR2 YENEEA. The germline V and J ends were trimmed by 2 bases and 6 bases, with 7 bases remaining between them. This CDR3 region has 13 residues. CDR3 nucleotides: TGTGCCAGCAGCTTAAGGTCAGCCGGGGAGCTGTTTTTT. This codes for CASSLRSAGELFF. The full variable domain, its missing parts supplied by reference TRBV11-3 and TRBJ2-2, is EAGVVQSPRYKIIEKKQPVAFWCNPISGHNTLYWYLQNLGQGPELLIRYENEEAVDDSQLPKDRFSAERLKGVDSTLKIQPAELGDSAVYLCASSLRSAGELFFGEGSRLTVL.

V usage is TRBV28 and J usage is TRBJ2-7; a possible D gene is TRBD1 (5 bases). The V gene's germline CDR1 is MDHEN and CDR2 SYDVKM. The CDR3 loop spans 15 amino acids. Trimming took off 3 bases at V and 2 bases at J, with 14 bases between the two ends. CDR3 DNA: TGTGCCAGCAGTTTCCTGGACACAGATACCTACGAGCAGTACTTC. Translated: CASSFLDTDTYEQYF.

This clonotype was counted between two and nine times. V is TRBV19 and J is TRBJ2-7; TRBD2 matches at 12 bases. This CDR3 has 14 residues. Germline V gives CDR1 LNHDA, CDR2 SQIVND (reference sequence). V lost 7 bases, J lost 4 bases, and 5 bases stayed unmatched. The CDR3 region is CASTPSGRGYEQYF. The CDR3 region has the DNA TGTGCCAGTACCCCTAGCGGGAGGGGGTACGAGCAGTACTTC.

This clonotype appeared a few times. DNA of the CDR3: TGTGCCAGCAGCGTAGGTAGCGGGGGCTACGAGCAGTACTTC. This codes for CASSVGSGGYEQYF. The chain combines TRBV9 with TRBJ2-7, with 9 bases that match TRBD2. The length of the CDR3 is 14 residues. Per germline, CDR1 SGDLS and CDR2 YYNGEE. J was trimmed by 3 bases and V by 0 bases; bases with no gene match: 1.

The chain has TRBV29-1 and TRBJ1-3; TRBD1 matches at 8 bases. Germline-derived CDR1 and CDR2 are SQVTM and ANQGSEA. Trimming took 7 bases from V and 2 from J; bases not matched to a gene: 7. The CDR3 runs 14 residues. DNA for the CDR3: TGCAGCGACCCTACAGGGGGACCTGGAAACACCATATATTTT. Encoded protein: CSDPTGGPGNTIYF.

The chain links TRBV20-1 to TRBJ2-3; D unclear. The CDR3 loop spans 13 amino acids. The germline V gene encodes CDR1 DFQATT and CDR2 SNEGSKA (reference sequence). V was pared by 2 bases and J by 5 bases, with 11 bases between. The CDR3 spells CSARTVVRDTQYF. The CDR3 DNA is TGCAGTGCTAGAACAGTTGTGAGAGATACGCAGTATTTT.

This chain links TRBV28 with TRBJ2-7, with 10 bases identical to TRBD2. V lost 2 bases and J lost 4; bases outside the gene matches: 8. This CDR3 is 16 amino acids long. CDR1 is MDHEN, CDR2 SYDVKM, per germline. Here the CDR3 reads CASSLITSGRVYEQYF. The CDR3 nucleotides read TGTGCCAGCAGTTTAATCACAAGCGGGAGGGTTTACGAGCAGTACTTC.

Many counts were recorded for this clonotype. V and J are TRBV25-1 and TRBJ2-5; D call uncertain. CDR3 length equals 14 residues. With 0 bases removed from V and 1 base from J, the gap between germline ends came to 6 bases. CDR1 MGHDK and CDR2 SYGVNS come from the germline V gene. CDR3 amino acids: CASSEYRVQETQYF. CDR3 nucleotide sequence: TGTGCCAGCAGTGAATATAGGGTCCAAGAGACCCAGTACTTC.

This clonotype was seen a few times. This rearrangement joins TRBV29-1 to TRBJ2-7; 7 bases match TRBD2. The CDR3 is 13 residues long. Germline loops: CDR1 SQVTM, CDR2 ANQGSEA. Trimming cost V 1 base and J 6 bases; bases outside gene matches: 6. CDR3 in DNA: TGCAGCGTTGAAGTTAAGCGGGAAGGCGAGCAGTACTTC. Its protein is CSVEVKREGEQYF.

This clonotype showed up many times. V is TRBV4-1 and J is TRBJ2-1; TRBD2 aligns across 9 bases. The CDR3 covers 16 residues. V lost 3 bases and J lost 0; bases outside the gene matches: 3. Germline CDR1 reads MGHRA; CDR2 reads YSYEKL. CDR3 sequence: CASSHLAGPSYNEQFF. As DNA, the CDR3 is TGCGCCAGCAGCCACCTAGCGGGGCCCTCCTACAATGAGCAGTTCTTC.

The chain employs TRBV29-1 and TRBJ2-3; D is unresolved. V lost 5 bases and J 0 bases, leaving 3 bases between the germline ends. The CDR3 is 11 amino acids. Germline values: CDR1 SQVTM, CDR2 ANQGSEA. The DNA of the CDR3 is TGCAGCGTTCAGAGCACAGATACGCAGTATTTT. Residues: CSVQSTDTQYF.

This clonotype has ten or more counts. This sequence joins TRBV7-9 and TRBJ2-5, with unresolved D. Trimming removed 1 base from V and 5 bases from J, with 5 bases in between. Germline V CDR1 and CDR2: SEHNR, FQNEAQ (reference sequence). This CDR3 spans 12 amino acids. The CDR3 DNA follows: TGTGCCAGCAGCTTAGGGATGGAGACCCAGTACTTC. It is translated as CASSLGMETQYF.

This clonotype was counted only a few times. The gene calls are TRBV20-1 and TRBJ1-5; a weak D match, TRBD1 (5 bases). The germline V gene encodes CDR1 DFQATT and CDR2 SNEGSKA (reference sequence). Trimming removed 6 bases from V and 1 base from J, with 10 bases in between. There are 13 residues in the CDR3. The CDR3 loop is CSASRDSNQPQHF. The DNA for the CDR3 is TGCAGTGCAAGCCGGGACAGCAATCAGCCCCAGCATTTT.